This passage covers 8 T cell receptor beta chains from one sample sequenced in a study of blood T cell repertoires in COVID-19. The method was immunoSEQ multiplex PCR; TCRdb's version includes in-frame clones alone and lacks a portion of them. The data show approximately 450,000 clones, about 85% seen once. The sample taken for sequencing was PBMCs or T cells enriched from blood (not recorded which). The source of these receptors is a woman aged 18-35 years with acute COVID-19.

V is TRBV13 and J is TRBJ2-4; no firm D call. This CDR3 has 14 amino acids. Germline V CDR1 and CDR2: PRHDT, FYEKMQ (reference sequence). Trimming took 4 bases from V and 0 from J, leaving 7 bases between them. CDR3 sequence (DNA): TGTGCCAGCAGCTCGCAGATAGCCAAAAACATTCAGTACTTC. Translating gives CASSSQIAKNIQYF.

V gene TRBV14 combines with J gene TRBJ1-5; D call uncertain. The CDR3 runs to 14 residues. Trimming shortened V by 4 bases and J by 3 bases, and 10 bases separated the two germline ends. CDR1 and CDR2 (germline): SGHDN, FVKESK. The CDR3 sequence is CASSLRGTNQPQHF. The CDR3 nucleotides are TGTGCCAGCAGCCTCCGGGGAACCAATCAGCCCCAGCATTTT.

The CDR3 DNA follows: TGTGCTAGCGCGGCTATAGCGGGGGGGTACCAAGAGACCCAGTACTTC. Its translation: CASAAIAGGYQETQYF. The chain joins TRBV7-7 to TRBJ2-5, with 11 bases matching TRBD2. Germline V CDR1 and CDR2: SSHAT, FNYEAQ (reference sequence). This CDR3 is built from 16 residues.

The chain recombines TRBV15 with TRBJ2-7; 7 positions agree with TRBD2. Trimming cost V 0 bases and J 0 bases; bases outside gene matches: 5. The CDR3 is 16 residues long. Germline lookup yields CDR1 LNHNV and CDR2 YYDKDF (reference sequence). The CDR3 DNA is TGTGCCACCAGCAGAGACGGGAGGAGAGGCTCCTACGAGCAGTACTTC. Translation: CATSRDGRRGSYEQYF.

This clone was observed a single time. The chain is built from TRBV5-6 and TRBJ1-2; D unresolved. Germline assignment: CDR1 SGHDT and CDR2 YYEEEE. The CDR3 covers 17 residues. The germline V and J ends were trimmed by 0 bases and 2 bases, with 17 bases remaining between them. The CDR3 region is CASSLGRRPDLNYGYTF. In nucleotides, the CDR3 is TGTGCCAGCAGCTTGGGGCGGCGTCCAGACCTAAACTATGGCTACACCTTC.

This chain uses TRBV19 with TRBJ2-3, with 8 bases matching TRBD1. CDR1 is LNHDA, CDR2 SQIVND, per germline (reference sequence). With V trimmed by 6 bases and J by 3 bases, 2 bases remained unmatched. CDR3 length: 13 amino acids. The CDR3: CASSDRGTDTQYF. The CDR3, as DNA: TGTGCCAGTAGCGACAGGGGAACAGATACGCAGTATTTT.

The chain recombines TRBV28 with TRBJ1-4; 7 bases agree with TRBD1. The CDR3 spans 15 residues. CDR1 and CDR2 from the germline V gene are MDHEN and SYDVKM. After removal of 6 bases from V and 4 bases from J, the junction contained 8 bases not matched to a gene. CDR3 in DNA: TGTGCCAGCAGCCCATCGGGACAGAATAATGAAAAACTGTTTTTT. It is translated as CASSPSGQNNEKLFF.

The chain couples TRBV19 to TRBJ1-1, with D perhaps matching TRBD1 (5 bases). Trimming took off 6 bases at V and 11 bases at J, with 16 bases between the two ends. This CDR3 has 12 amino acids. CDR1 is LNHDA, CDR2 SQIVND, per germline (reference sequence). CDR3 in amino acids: CASSIPRQGAFF. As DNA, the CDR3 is TGTGCCAGTAGCATCCCCCGCCAGGGTGCTTTCTTT.